These 19 T cell receptor beta chains originate from one sample sequenced in a study of T-cell memory formation after mild COVID-19 (dated by TCRdb to about 2021). The library was made by 5' RACE. The reads were generated on an Illumina NovaSeq 6000. In-frame beta chains were kept once TCRdb had trimmed the public reads at Q25 with fastp and called clones with MiXCR. Every CDR3 protein is listed once, alongside the most common genes and DNA of its rows. The sample table shows about 360,000 distinct CDR3 sequences, and roughly an eighth are seen once. Around a fifth of the sample is taken by the ten largest. The source material was PBMCs or a T cell subset sorted from them (not recorded which). All receptors come from a man younger than 35 who had mild COVID-19 (a few samples of this study predate the infection). The sample titles of this study are shuffled in the database, so cell type and time point are left out; the donor was told from shared clones.

This clonotype was picked up one time. V and J are TRBV9 and TRBJ2-2; a possible D gene is TRBD1 (6 bases). In germline, CDR1 is SGDLS, CDR2 YYNGEE. V was pared by 0 bases and J by 6 bases, with 12 bases between. There are 15 residues in the CDR3. The CDR3 protein is CASSVGRGRSGELFF. The CDR3 DNA reads as TGTGCCAGCAGCGTAGGCAGGGGAAGGTCCGGGGAGCTGTTTTTT.

Only a few counts were recorded for this clonotype. The chain has TRBV11-2 and TRBJ2-3; D gene unclear. This CDR3 comprises 12 residues. Germline V gene lookup returns CDR1 SGHAT and CDR2 FQNNGV. Deletions cut 6 bases from V and 4 bases from J, with 8 bases between. This CDR3 is CASSWTADTQYF. CDR3 nucleotides: TGTGCCAGCAGTTGGACCGCAGATACGCAGTATTTT. The complete variable domain, with remaining parts taken from reference TRBV11-2 and TRBJ2-3, reads EAGVAQSPRYKIIEKRQSVAFWCNPISGHATLYWYQQILGQGPKLLIQFQNNGVVDDSQLPKDRFSAERLKGVDSTLKIQPAKLEDSAVYLCASSWTADTQYFGPGTRLTVL.

The chain recombines TRBV5-5 with TRBJ1-1; D might be TRBD1 (5 bases). CDR1 is SGHKS and CDR2 is YYEKEE in the germline V gene (reference sequence). The ends were cut back, 2 bases at V and 0 bases at J, with 8 bases in the middle. CDR3 length equals 14 residues. DNA of the CDR3: TGTGCCAGCAGCTTACAGGTCGTGAACACTGAAGCTTTCTTT. This gives the protein CASSLQVVNTEAFF. The variable domain in full, with the rest retrieved from reference TRBV5-5 and TRBJ1-1, is DAGVTQSPTHLIKTRGQQVTLRCSPISGHKSVSWYQQVLGQGPQFIFQYYEKEERGRGNFPDRFSARQFPNYSSELNVNALLLGDSALYLCASSLQVVNTEAFFGQGTRLTVV.

This clonotype appeared a few times. CDR3: CASSQEASGGYTF. CDR3 DNA: TGCGCCAGCAGCCAAGAGGCATCTGGGGGCTACACCTTC. This chain uses TRBV4-1 with TRBJ1-2; D not certain. The CDR3 consists of 13 residues. Germline V lookup: CDR1 MGHRA, CDR2 YSYEKL. V lost 0 bases, J lost 8 bases, and 10 bases lay in between.

The genes are TRBV5-1 and TRBJ1-2; perhaps TRBD1 as D (6 bases). The CDR3 has 18 residues. The V gene's germline CDR1 is SGHRS and CDR2 YFSETQ. Trimming took 5 bases from V and 4 from J, leaving 27 bases between them. The CDR3 sequence: CASRSSSPRTDSSYGYTF. DNA of the CDR3: TGCGCCAGCAGATCTTCATCCCCTCGGACGGACAGCTCCTATGGCTACACCTTC.

The chain links TRBV5-1 to TRBJ2-5; the D is unclear. Germline values: CDR1 SGHRS, CDR2 YFSETQ. This CDR3 spans 15 amino acids. Trimming stripped 0 bases from V and 6 bases from J, with 15 bases between. The CDR3 sequence: CASSLAVWARKTQYF. For the CDR3, the DNA is TGCGCCAGCAGCTTGGCCGTCTGGGCGCGGAAGACCCAGTACTTC.

Many counts were recorded for this clonotype. The rearrangement uses TRBV28 and TRBJ2-2; 8 positions match TRBD2. The germline V gene has CDR1 MDHEN and CDR2 SYDVKM. V shed 8 bases, J shed 7 bases, and the junction held 12 bases outside the gene matches. This CDR3 contains 15 residues. As DNA, the CDR3 is TGTGCCAGCGGCCCGGGGGGGGCCATTATCGGGGAGCTGTTTTTT. Encoded protein: CASGPGGAIIGELFF.

The rearrangement links TRBV20-1 to TRBJ2-1, with D possibly being TRBD2 (7 bases). Deletions cut 2 bases from V and 3 bases from J, with 17 bases between. From germline, CDR1 is DFQATT and CDR2 SNEGSKA (reference sequence). CDR3 length: 16 amino acids. The CDR3 region has the DNA TGCAGTGCTAGAAGGCGGGGGCCCTCCCTCTACAATGAGCAGTTCTTC. Encoded protein: CSARRRGPSLYNEQFF.

The rearrangement uses TRBV20-1 and TRBJ2-1; 8 nucleotides agree with TRBD1. This CDR3 contains 16 residues. CDR1 and CDR2 from the germline V gene are DFQATT and SNEGSKA (reference sequence). The V segment lost 3 bases and the J segment 9 bases; nucleotides outside the gene matches: 16. CDR3 region: CSARHSRDRQVSEQFF. CDR3 nucleotides: TGCAGTGCTAGGCACTCCCGGGACAGGCAAGTTAGTGAGCAGTTCTTC.

The sample holds many counts of this clonotype. The chain combines TRBV20-1 with TRBJ1-6, with no clear D. With 2 bases removed from V and 5 bases from J, the gap between germline ends came to 19 bases. This CDR3 is built from 17 residues. Germline V CDR1 and CDR2: DFQATT, SNEGSKA (reference sequence). CDR3 sequence: CSARLAGALYDNSPLHF. The CDR3 DNA follows: TGCAGTGCTAGATTAGCGGGAGCTTTATACGATAATTCACCCCTCCACTTT.

This clonotype was counted a few times. J is TRBJ2-7 and V is TRBV5-6; 10 bases are shared with TRBD1. V shed 4 bases and J 5 bases; nucleotides not matched to a gene: 9. The CDR3 runs 15 residues. Germline V gives CDR1 SGHDT, CDR2 YYEEEE. CDR3 coding DNA: TGTGCCAGCAGCCAGCCTGGGACAGGGGCCAACGAGCAGTACGTC. This translates into CASSQPGTGANEQYV.

This clonotype has at least ten counts. The chain couples TRBV29-1 to TRBJ2-3; the match to TRBD2 covers 7 bases. The CDR3 sequence is 12 residues long. Germline V lookup: CDR1 SQVTM, CDR2 ANQGSEA. V lost 7 bases to trimming and J lost 5 bases; unmatched junction nucleotides: 6. The CDR3 DNA reads as TGCAGCGGGTCCCCTAGCGGAGATACGCAGTATTTT. Its translation is CSGSPSGDTQYF.

This clonotype was observed a few times. The genes are TRBV7-6 and TRBJ2-7; 7 nucleotides agree with TRBD1. V lost 11 bases to trimming and J lost 2 bases; unmatched junction nucleotides: 9. The CDR3 totals 13 residues. Germline CDR1 SGHVS, CDR2 FNYEAQ. CDR3 loop: CAPKGTDPYEQYF. DNA of the CDR3: TGTGCCCCCAAGGGGACAGATCCCTACGAGCAGTACTTC.

The V and J genes are TRBV4-3 and TRBJ2-7; tentatively, D is TRBD1 (6 bases). CDR1 and CDR2 (germline): LGHNA, YSLEER. Trimming took 3 bases from V and 3 from J, leaving 15 bases between them. The CDR3 runs to 15 residues. CDR3 DNA: TGCGCCAGCAGCCAGGGACAAGGCCCTCACTACGAGCAGTACGTC. Its translation: CASSQGQGPHYEQYV.

The rearrangement uses TRBV12-3 or TRBV12-4 and TRBJ1-5, with D perhaps matching TRBD1 (5 bases). This CDR3 is 14 amino acids long. V shed 4 bases and J shed 3 bases, with 10 bases lying between them. This CDR3 reads CASSWGLDNQPQHF. The CDR3 DNA is TGTGCCAGCAGTTGGGGCCTTGACAATCAGCCCCAGCATTTT.

V is TRBV5-4 and J is TRBJ2-7; 7 bases map to TRBD2. The CDR3 contains 13 residues. CDR1 and CDR2 from the germline V gene are SGHNT and YYREEE (reference sequence). After removal of 0 bases from V and 6 bases from J, the junction contained 3 bases not matched to a gene. The CDR3 DNA sequence: TGTGCCAGCAGCTTGGGGTCGGGGGGCGAGCAGTACGTC. Translating it yields CASSLGSGGEQYV.

This chain uses TRBV7-2 with TRBJ2-1; D is ambiguous. The V and J ends lost 5 bases and 6 bases respectively, with 5 bases between them. The CDR3 is made up of 11 amino acids. Germline V gives CDR1 SGHTA, CDR2 FQGNSA. The CDR3 DNA reads TGTGCCAGCAGCCGCTTCAATGAGCAGTTCTTC. It translates to CASSRFNEQFF.

This clonotype has a handful of counts. The J gene is TRBJ2-5, the V gene TRBV20-1, with 9 nucleotides matching TRBD2. Germline-derived CDR1 and CDR2 are DFQATT and SNEGSKA (reference sequence). This CDR3 spans 15 amino acids. The J segment lost 1 base and the V segment lost 3 bases, leaving 6 bases of the junction unmatched. CDR3 sequence reads: CSASNSGGLQETQYF. Written as DNA, the CDR3 is TGCAGTGCTAGTAATAGCGGGGGACTCCAAGAGACCCAGTACTTC.

This clonotype appeared a few times. The rearrangement links TRBV4-1 to TRBJ1-6; 9 bases align to TRBD1. V lost 1 base to trimming and J lost 7 bases; unmatched junction nucleotides: 8. Germline V gene lookup returns CDR1 MGHRA and CDR2 YSYEKL. This CDR3 spans 17 amino acids. CDR3 coding DNA: TGCGCCAGCAGCCAAGCCGAACAGGGGGCCGAGAATTCACCCCTCCACTTT. Encoded protein: CASSQAEQGAENSPLHF.